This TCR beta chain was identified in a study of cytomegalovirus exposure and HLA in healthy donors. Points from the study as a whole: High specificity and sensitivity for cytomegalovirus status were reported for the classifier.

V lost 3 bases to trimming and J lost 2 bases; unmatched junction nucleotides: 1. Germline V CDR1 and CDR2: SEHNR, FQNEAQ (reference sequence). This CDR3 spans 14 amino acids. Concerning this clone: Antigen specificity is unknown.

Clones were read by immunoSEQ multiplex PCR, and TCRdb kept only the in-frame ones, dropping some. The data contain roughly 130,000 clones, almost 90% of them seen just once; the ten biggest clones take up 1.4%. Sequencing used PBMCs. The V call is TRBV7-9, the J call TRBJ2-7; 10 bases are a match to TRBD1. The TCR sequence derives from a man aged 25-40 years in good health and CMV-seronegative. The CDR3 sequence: CASSFGTGAYEQYF. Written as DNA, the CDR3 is TGTGCCAGCAGCTTCGGGACAGGGGCCTACGAGCAGTACTTC.